Below are 17 T cell receptor beta chains sequenced from a single sample in a study of shared clonotypes between healthy human individuals. Data came from immunoSEQ multiplex PCR; TCRdb stores just in-frame clones and leaves some out. Among approximately 500,000 clones listed, 70% to 80% were seen once. Specimen: PBMCs. The receptors were gathered from a middle-aged woman in good health. Some clones in this sample may be carry-over from other donors' samples.

This clone was recorded a few times. CDR3 loop: CSASPTGGFTEAFF. The CDR3 DNA is TGCAGCGCCAGCCCGACGGGAGGGTTCACTGAAGCTTTCTTT. This rearrangement joins TRBV29-1 to TRBJ1-1; D gene uncertain. Trimming took off 7 bases at V and 4 bases at J, with 19 bases between the two ends. Per the germline V gene, CDR1 is SQVTM and CDR2 is ANQGSEA. This CDR3 has 14 residues.

The CDR3 coding sequence is TGCGCCAGCAGCCAAGATGTAGGGACAGGGGTTGAAAAACTGTTTTTT. As protein: CASSQDVGTGVEKLFF. The rearrangement joins TRBV4-3 to TRBJ1-4, with TRBD1 identical over 10 bases. CDR1 and CDR2 from the germline V gene are LGHNA and YSLEER. This CDR3 region has 16 residues. With 0 bases clipped from V and 7 bases from J, the junction kept 5 bases outside the gene matches.

CDR3 residues: CASSLLPNEQFF. For the CDR3, the DNA is TGTGCCAGCAGTTTATTGCCTAATGAGCAGTTCTTC. The chain links TRBV27 to TRBJ2-1; no clear D gene. V was clipped by 1 base and J by 7 bases, with 5 bases between them. This CDR3 region has 12 residues. The V gene's germline CDR1 is MNHEY and CDR2 SMNVEV (reference sequence).

The chain uses TRBV2 and TRBJ2-2, with no clear D. V lost 8 bases to trimming and J lost 1 base, with 11 bases between them. Germline V gives CDR1 SNHLY, CDR2 FYNNEI. This CDR3 is built from 14 residues. The CDR3 region is CASGRVWNTGELFF. The CDR3, as DNA: TGTGCCAGCGGAAGGGTATGGAACACCGGGGAGCTGTTTTTT.

V is TRBV19 and J is TRBJ1-4, with D possibly being TRBD1 (5 bases). The CDR3 runs to 16 residues. The V end was cut by 6 bases, the J end by 0 bases, with 14 bases between. CDR1 is LNHDA and CDR2 is SQIVND in the germline V gene (reference sequence). The DNA for the CDR3 is TGTGCCAGTAGGGGGAGGAGCAGGGCAACTAATGAAAAACTGTTTTTT. It yields the protein CASRGRSRATNEKLFF. Drawing the rest from reference TRBV19 and TRBJ1-4, the complete variable domain is DGGITQSPKYLFRKEGQNVTLSCEQNLNHDAMYWYRQDPGQGLRLIYYSQIVNDFQKGDIAEGYSVSREKKESFPLTVTSAQKNPTAFYLCASRGRSRATNEKLFFGSGTQLSVL.

This chain links TRBV18 with TRBJ2-7; 10 nucleotides agree with TRBD1. Germline V gives CDR1 KGHSH, CDR2 LQKENI. The CDR3 runs to 15 residues. Losses at the gene ends were 3 bases for V and 5 bases for J; bases not matched to a gene: 7. CDR3 sequence reads: CASSPGTGVPNEQYF. The CDR3 DNA reads TGTGCCAGCTCACCCGGGACAGGGGTCCCCAACGAGCAGTACTTC.

V usage is TRBV19 and J usage is TRBJ1-2; D is unresolved. This CDR3 contains 14 residues. The germline V gene encodes CDR1 LNHDA and CDR2 SQIVND (reference sequence). Trimming cost V 3 bases and J 4 bases, with 12 bases left between them. For the CDR3, the DNA is TGTGCCAGTAGTATCCCCGGCAGGACCTATGGCTACACCTTC. It is translated as CASSIPGRTYGYTF.

The chain has TRBV18 and TRBJ2-1; D could derive from TRBD1 or TRBD2 (5 bases each). This CDR3 region has 19 residues. V lost 3 bases and J 2 bases, leaving 23 bases between the germline ends. The germline V gene encodes CDR1 KGHSH and CDR2 LQKENI. The CDR3 sequence: CASSPSILGDVFPYNEQFF. CDR3 bases: TGTGCCAGCTCACCCTCCATTTTAGGGGACGTATTCCCCTACAATGAGCAGTTCTTC.

V and J are TRBV27 and TRBJ2-1; D is ambiguous. CDR1 is MNHEY, CDR2 SMNVEV, per germline (reference sequence). Trimming pared 0 bases from V and 4 bases from J, leaving 4 bases between. This CDR3 region has 13 residues. Written as DNA, the CDR3 is TGTGCCAGCAGTTTATCAGCATACAATGAGCAGTTCTTC. It yields the protein CASSLSAYNEQFF.

The V gene is TRBV7-9, the J gene TRBJ2-5; 7 positions agree with TRBD2. Germline V gives CDR1 SEHNR, CDR2 FQNEAQ (reference sequence). The CDR3 runs 14 residues. The V gene end was trimmed by 5 bases and the J gene end by 3 bases; junction bases not matched to a gene: 6. This chain's CDR3 is CASSPLGGEETQYF. Here the CDR3 DNA reads TGTGCCAGCAGCCCTCTGGGGGGGGAAGAGACCCAGTACTTC.

This clone occurred many times. The genes are TRBV28 and TRBJ2-4, with 10 bases aligning to TRBD1. This CDR3 has 15 residues. Germline CDR1 is MDHEN and CDR2 is SYDVKM. Trimming cost V 2 bases and J 5 bases; bases outside gene matches: 3. Written as DNA, the CDR3 is TGTGCCAGCAGTTTAATCGGGACAGGGGAAAACATTCAGTACTTC. Protein product: CASSLIGTGENIQYF.

The chain employs TRBV28 and TRBJ2-3; weak D call: TRBD2 (5 bases). V lost 3 bases, J lost 0 bases, and 7 bases lay in between. The germline CDR1 and CDR2 sequences are MDHEN and SYDVKM. The CDR3 is 14 amino acids. The CDR3 sequence is CASSFRDSTDTQYF. CDR3 nucleotide sequence: TGTGCCAGCAGTTTCCGGGATAGCACAGATACGCAGTATTTT.

The genes are TRBV6-4 and TRBJ1-4, with D perhaps TRBD1 (6 bases). The CDR3 is made up of 15 amino acids. Trimming cost V 3 bases and J 4 bases, with 12 bases left between them. Germline V gene data show CDR1 as MRHNA and CDR2 as SNTAGT. Here the CDR3 reads CASSEGGQGNEKLFF. CDR3 nucleotide sequence: TGTGCCAGCAGTGAGGGGGGGCAGGGTAATGAAAAACTGTTTTTT.

This chain links TRBV30 with TRBJ2-7; possible D gene TRBD2, 6 bases. Trimming left V 1 base short and J 5 bases short, with 15 bases between. The V gene's germline CDR1 is GTSNPN and CDR2 SVGIG (reference sequence). The CDR3 extends over 14 amino acids. In DNA, the CDR3 is TGTGCCTGGAGTGGAGGGCGGCTAGCGAACGAGCAGTACTTC. Its protein product is CAWSGGRLANEQYF.

This clone was counted a few times. The chain uses TRBV7-3 and TRBJ2-2, with 14 bases fitting TRBD2. CDR1 and CDR2 from the germline V gene are SGHTA and FQGTGA. Trimming removed 5 bases from V and 7 bases from J; junction bases left unmatched: 6. The CDR3 has 16 residues. The CDR3 protein is CASSPGTSGSGGELFF. The CDR3 DNA reads as TGTGCCAGCAGCCCCGGGACTAGCGGGAGCGGCGGGGAGCTGTTTTTT.

The chain combines TRBV19 with TRBJ2-1; D call uncertain. V lost 3 bases, J lost 5 bases, and 8 bases lay in between. Germline CDR1 reads LNHDA; CDR2 reads SQIVND (reference sequence). The CDR3 consists of 13 residues. As DNA, the CDR3 is TGTGCCAGTAGTATTTCCCCCAACAATGAGCAGTTCTTC. It encodes CASSISPNNEQFF.

V usage is TRBV29-1 and J usage is TRBJ2-3; 8 bases align to TRBD2. This CDR3 has 17 residues. The germline V gene has CDR1 SQVTM and CDR2 ANQGSEA. Germline trimming cut 1 base from V and 0 bases from J; bases unmatched to any gene: 9. CDR3 residues: CSVEGRFTSGSTDTQYF. As DNA, the CDR3 is TGCAGCGTTGAAGGGCGTTTTACTAGCGGCAGCACAGATACGCAGTATTTT.